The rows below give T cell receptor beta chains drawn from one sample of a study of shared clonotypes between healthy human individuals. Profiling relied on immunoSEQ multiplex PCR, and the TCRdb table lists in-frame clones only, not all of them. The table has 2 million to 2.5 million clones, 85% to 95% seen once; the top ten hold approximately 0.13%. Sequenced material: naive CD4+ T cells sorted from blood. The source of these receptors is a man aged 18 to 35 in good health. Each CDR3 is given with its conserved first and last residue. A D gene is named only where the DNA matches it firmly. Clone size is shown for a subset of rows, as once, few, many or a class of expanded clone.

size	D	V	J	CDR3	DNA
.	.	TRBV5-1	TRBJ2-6	CASSAQQGGANVLTF	TGCGCCAGCAGCGCCCAACAGGGTGGGGCCAACGTCCTGACTTTC
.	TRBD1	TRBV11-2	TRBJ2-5	CASSSTGVWRETQYF	TGTGCCAGCAGCTCGACAGGGGTCTGGAGGGAGACCCAGTACTTC
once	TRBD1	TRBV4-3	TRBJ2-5	CASSQDLGTGATYQETQYF	TGCGCCAGCAGCCAAGATTTAGGGACAGGGGCCACGTACCAAGAGACCCAGTACTTC
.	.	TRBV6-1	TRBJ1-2	CASSEGAGTGYTF	TGTGCCAGCAGTGAAGGGGCAGGGACGGGCTACACCTTC
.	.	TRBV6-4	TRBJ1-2	CASIETGNNYGYTF	TGTGCCAGCATCGAAACGGGAAACAACTATGGCTACACCTTC
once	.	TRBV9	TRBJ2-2	CASSVGNRVFTGELFF	TGTGCCAGCAGCGTAGGGAACAGGGTGTTCACCGGGGAGCTGTTTTTT
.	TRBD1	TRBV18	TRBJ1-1	CASSPIPGQAGEAFF	TGTGCCAGCTCACCAATCCCCGGACAGGCCGGGGAGGCTTTCTTT
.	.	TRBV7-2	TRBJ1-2	CASTYLGGNARYGYTF	TGTGCCAGCACGTATTTAGGGGGAAACGCCAGGTATGGCTACACCTTC
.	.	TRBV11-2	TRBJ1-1	CASSLDIGSRSEAFF	TGTGCCAGCAGCTTAGATATAGGGAGTCGGTCTGAAGCTTTCTTT
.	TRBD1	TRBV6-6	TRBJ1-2	CASNGQEGYTF	TGTGCCAGCAACGGACAGGAGGGCTACACCTTC
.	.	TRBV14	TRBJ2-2	CASSPLGQNTGELFF	TGTGCCAGCAGCCCTCTTGGACAAAACACCGGGGAGCTGTTTTTT
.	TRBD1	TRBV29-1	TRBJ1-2	CSVEGDRRIGYTF	TGCAGCGTTGAGGGGGACAGGAGAATTGGCTACACCTTC
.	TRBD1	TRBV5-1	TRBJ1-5	CASSQQGGQGKLHF	TGCGCCAGCAGCCAACAAGGGGGACAGGGAAAGCTGCATTTT
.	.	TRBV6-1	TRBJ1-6	CASGRANENSPLHF	TGTGCCAGCGGGAGGGCAAACGAGAATTCACCCCTCCACTTT
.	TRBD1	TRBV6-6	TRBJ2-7	CASSSGQDEQYF	TGTGCCAGCAGTTCGGGACAGGACGAGCAGTACTTC